This T cell receptor beta chain was obtained from a study of Ad26.COV2.S vaccination and SARS-CoV-2 variants. The treatment here: 15 to 20 received Ad26.COV2.S at low or high dose, single or two shots; five or six received placebo; per-sample allocation not given. Sampling took place 63 days after the first vaccine or placebo injection. The length of the CDR3 is 10 residues. Germline V gene sequence: CDR1 MGHDK, CDR2 SYGVNS. Trimming removed 8 bases at V and 1 base at J, with 3 bases between. Whole-study findings and limits: Recipients given vaccine exceeded placebo recipients in spike-specific TCR breadth.

A word on this clone: Its antigen is not known.

Libraries were prepared by immunoSEQ multiplex PCR; TCRdb keeps only in-frame clonotypes and omits some of them. The repertoire has 200,000 to 250,000 clones, roughly 90% of them found once; the top ten carry approximately 12%. The source was peripheral blood, collected in a trial of Ad26.COV2.S vaccine versus placebo. The genes are TRBV25-1 and TRBJ2-7; D remains unclear. The TCR sequence derives from a person aged 18 to 59 who received the Ad26.COV2.S COVID-19 vaccine or a placebo. The CDR3 reads CASESYEQYF. CDR3 sequence (DNA): TGTGCCAGCGAATCCTACGAGCAGTACTTC.